This TCR beta chain was retrieved from a study of T-cell reconstitution after alpha-beta-depleted transplantation in children. Study-wide results and caveats: Recipient T cells and thymic progenitors that survived were the source of the high TCRbeta diversity seen at day 60 in some patients. There were reportedly several hundred expanded graft clones from which alpha-beta T cells came about two months after transplant. One year post-transplant, T-cell counts and diversity were largely derived from T cells produced anew.

This clonotype has a handful of counts. The antigen is unknown. Deletions cut 4 bases from V and 0 bases from J, with 10 bases between. Germline V lookup: CDR1 DFQATT, CDR2 SNEGSKA (reference sequence). The CDR3 runs to 13 residues. For TCRbeta, the library was prepared with unique molecular identifiers. TCRdb used MiXCR to reprocess the PCR reads, holding one entry per CDR3 protein. The table shows just over 950,000 distinct CDR3 sequences, with roughly 31% occurring only once. The chain is built from TRBV20-1 and TRBJ2-7; D gene uncertain. The clonotype comes from a boy under three years old who had a stem cell transplant for SCID, so the T cells may come from the graft donor. The sequenced sample was PBMCs, mostly from graft donor cells, obtained 360 days after TCRalphabeta/CD19-depleted stem cell transplant. CDR3 nucleotides: TGCAGTGCTATGGGCCCGAGCTCCTACGAGCAGTACTTC. This sequence encodes CSAMGPSSYEQYF.